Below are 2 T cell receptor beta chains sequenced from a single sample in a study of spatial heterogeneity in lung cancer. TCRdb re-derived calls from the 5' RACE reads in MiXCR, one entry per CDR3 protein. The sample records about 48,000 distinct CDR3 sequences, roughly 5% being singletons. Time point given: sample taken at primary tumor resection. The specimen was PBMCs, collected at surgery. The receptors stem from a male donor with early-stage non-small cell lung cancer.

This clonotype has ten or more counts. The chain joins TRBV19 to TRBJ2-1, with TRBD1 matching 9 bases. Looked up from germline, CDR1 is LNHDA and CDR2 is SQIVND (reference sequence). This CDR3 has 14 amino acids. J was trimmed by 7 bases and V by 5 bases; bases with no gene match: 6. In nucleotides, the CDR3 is TGTGCCAGTAGTTGGGGACAGGGAAATAATGAGCAGTTCTTC. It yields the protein CASSWGQGNNEQFF.

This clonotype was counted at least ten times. In nucleotides, the CDR3 is TGCAGTGCTAGACGCCGGGACAGGGGGGATTCACCCCTCCACTTT. It codes for CSARRRDRGDSPLHF. V gene TRBV20-1 combines with J gene TRBJ1-6, with 11 bases fitting TRBD1. Trimming cost V 2 bases and J 8 bases; bases outside gene matches: 5. The CDR3 extends over 15 amino acids. The germline V gene encodes CDR1 DFQATT and CDR2 SNEGSKA (reference sequence).